A selection of T cell receptor beta chains follows, all from one sample in a study of cytomegalovirus exposure and HLA in healthy donors. Profiled with immunoSEQ multiplex PCR; TCRdb holds only in-frame clones, not every one. This table has about 97,000 clones, less than 80% appearing once. Sequencing was carried out using PBMCs. These receptors were taken from a man aged 35-49 years in good health and CMV-seronegative. Both conserved end residues are part of each CDR3. D genes are given only for firm matches. Rows may omit the clone size; those that give it use once, few, many or a size class.

TRBV30	-	-	TRBJ1-2	TGTGCCTGGAGTTCGACAGGTGATGGCTACACCTTC	CAWSSTGDGYTF
TRBV7-2	-	-	TRBJ2-5	TGTGCCAGCAGCTCCGTAGGGGCTCCCCAAGAGACCCAGTACTTC	CASSSVGAPQETQYF
TRBV2	-	-	TRBJ1-5	TGTGCCAGCACCAGGGAAAGAGATCAGCCCCAGCATTTT	CASTRERDQPQHF
TRBV6-1	TRBD2	-	TRBJ2-5	TGTGCCAGCAGTGAAGCCCCCGGGGGGGTGGCCGAGACCCAGTACTTC	CASSEAPGGVAETQYF
TRBV4-2	TRBD1	few	TRBJ1-2	TGTGCCAGCAGCCAACAGGGGGCGGGAGGCTACACCTTC	CASSQQGAGGYTF
TRBV6-1	TRBD2	-	TRBJ2-1	TGTGCCAGCAGGGCTAGCGGGGGGTATGAGCAGTTCTTC	CASRASGGYEQFF
TRBV30	-	-	TRBJ1-1	TGTGCCTGGAGTAGGAGCCGAGGGAGGGAAGCTTTCTTT	CAWSRSRGREAFF
TRBV10-1	-	-	TRBJ2-5	TGCGCCAGCAGTGAGCATAGTGCGTACCAAGAGACCCAGTACTTC	CASSEHSAYQETQYF
TRBV7-9	-	few	TRBJ2-5	TGTTCCAGCAGCTTGGTCCAGGGCCCAGAGACCCAGTACTTC	CSSSLVQGPETQYF
TRBV19	-	-	TRBJ1-2	TGTGCCAGTAGTACGGCAGGGGACGCCAACTATGGCTACACCTTC	CASSTAGDANYGYTF
TRBV21-1	-	-	TRBJ2-4	TGTGCCACGTTGACAGGGAGGGCCAAAAACATTCAGTACTTC	CATLTGRAKNIQYF
TRBV28	TRBD1	-	TRBJ1-2	TGTGCCAGCAGCTCGGGACAGGGTTCTATCTATGGCTACACCTTC	CASSSGQGSIYGYTF
TRBV5-1	TRBD2	-	TRBJ2-1	TGCGCCAGCAGCCTCAGGACTAGCGCCGCCTTGGGGGAGCAGTTCTTC	CASSLRTSAALGEQFF
TRBV5-5	-	few	TRBJ1-1	TGTGCCAGCAGCTTGCCCAGGACAGCCCCTCCTGAAGCTTTCTTT	CASSLPRTAPPEAFF
TRBV10-1	TRBD1	-	TRBJ2-3	TGCGCCAGCGGATCCCAGGGGGCAGATACGCAGTATTTT	CASGSQGADTQYF
TRBV15	-	-	TRBJ1-1	TGTGCCACCAGCAGGGCTCGCGGTGAAGCTTTCTTT	CATSRARGEAFF
TRBV5-6	-	few	TRBJ2-5	TGTGCCAGCAGCCCCACAACAGGCGTAGAGACCCAGTACTTC	CASSPTTGVETQYF
TRBV5-1	TRBD2	-	TRBJ2-3	TGCGCCAGCAGCCTTCCCTCGACTAGCGGGGGGGGCACAGATACGCAGTATTTT	CASSLPSTSGGGTDTQYF
TRBV7-2	-	-	TRBJ1-2	TGTGCCAGCAGCTCAACCCAGGGGTATGGCTACACCTTC	CASSSTQGYGYTF
TRBV6-5	-	-	TRBJ1-1	TGTGCCAGCAGTTACTCTGCCGGGGTGACTGAAGCTTTCTTT	CASSYSAGVTEAFF
TRBV28	TRBD1	-	TRBJ2-4	TGTGCCAGCAGTTTAAAAGGGGGCATAAACATTCAGTACTTC	CASSLKGGINIQYF
TRBV5-1	-	few	TRBJ2-2	TGCGCCAGCAGCTTCCAACAGAACACCGGGGAGCTGTTTTTT	CASSFQQNTGELFF
TRBV6-5	TRBD1	-	TRBJ1-1	TGTGCCAGCAGTTCACAGGGGGGAACTGAAGCTTTCTTT	CASSSQGGTEAFF
TRBV10-3	-	few	TRBJ2-5	TGTGCCATCAGCCGCGGAGACCAAGAGACCCAGTACTTC	CAISRGDQETQYF
TRBV28	TRBD1	-	TRBJ1-2	TGTGCCAGCAGTTTGGGTAGGGGACAGAGGGAGGGCTACACCTTC	CASSLGRGQREGYTF
TRBV10-2	-	once	TRBJ1-5	TGCGCCAGCTCAGACAGTTTTCCCAGTCAGCCCCAGCATTTT	CASSDSFPSQPQHF